One sample yielded the 17 T cell receptor beta chains listed below, sequenced in a study of cytomegalovirus exposure and HLA in healthy donors. Amplification used 60 Vbeta primers and 13 Jbeta primers. Here immunoSEQ multiplex PCR was the method, and the copy in TCRdb shows in-frame clones only, minus some. The sample yields 100,000 or so clones, 60% to 85% seen once. Sample: PBMCs. These receptors were collected from a female donor in good health and CMV-seropositive.

The chain has TRBV4-2 and TRBJ2-1; 11 bases match TRBD2. CDR1 and CDR2 from the germline V gene are LGHNA and YNFKEQ. The trim removed 1 base at V and 5 bases at J, leaving 10 bases unmatched. The CDR3 runs to 18 residues. CDR3 sequence reads: CASSQVHLAGGENNEQFF. The CDR3 bases are TGTGCCAGCAGCCAAGTACACTTAGCGGGGGGGGAAAACAATGAGCAGTTCTTC.

This sequence joins TRBV5-5 and TRBJ1-2; D is possibly TRBD1 (6 bases). CDR1 and CDR2 from the germline V gene are SGHKS and YYEKEE (reference sequence). CDR3 length: 15 amino acids. V was pared by 3 bases and J by 13 bases, with 25 bases between. DNA of the CDR3: TGTGCCAGCAGCTCCACACCTAACCAGGGGTCGGCCAGCACCTTC. Protein: CASSSTPNQGSASTF.

The chain links TRBV19 to TRBJ2-7, with 8 bases lining up with TRBD1. From germline, CDR1 is LNHDA and CDR2 SQIVND (reference sequence). The V gene end was trimmed by 3 bases and the J gene end by 0 bases; junction bases not matched to a gene: 1. The length of the CDR3 is 14 residues. CDR3 in DNA: TGTGCCAGTAGTATCGGGACAGGCTCCTACGAGCAGTACTTC. This encodes CASSIGTGSYEQYF. The whole variable domain, filled in from reference TRBV19 and TRBJ2-7, reads DGGITQSPKYLFRKEGQNVTLSCEQNLNHDAMYWYRQDPGQGLRLIYYSQIVNDFQKGDIAEGYSVSREKKESFPLTVTSAQKNPTAFYLCASSIGTGSYEQYFGPGTRLTVT.

Concerning this clone itself: Sequence at one end of the junction differs from germline and may be a read error. The chain links TRBV6-5 to TRBJ1-6, with 8 bases lining up with TRBD1. CDR1 and CDR2 (germline): MNHEY, SVGAGI. The CDR3 sequence is 15 residues long. Written as DNA, the CDR3 is TGTGCCAGTACCACCCCCGACAGGGGTGTTTCACCCCTCCGCTTT. Protein: CASTTPDRGVSPLRF.

The CDR3 nucleotides are TGTGCCAGCAGTTTATTCCGGCAGGGCCTCTCCTATGGCTACACCTTC. It codes for CASSLFRQGLSYGYTF. The J gene is TRBJ1-2, the V gene TRBV27; tentative D call: TRBD1 (5 bases). V was cut by 1 base and J by 4 bases, with 16 bases left in between. Germline lookup yields CDR1 MNHEY and CDR2 SMNVEV (reference sequence). This CDR3 has 16 amino acids.

The chain has TRBV18 and TRBJ2-7, with a tentative D call TRBD2 (6 bases). Germline loops: CDR1 KGHSH, CDR2 LQKENI. The CDR3 extends over 15 amino acids. The V gene lost 5 bases and the J gene lost 0 bases, with 14 bases spanning the gap. The CDR3 region is CASSMGLSSSYEQYF. CDR3 sequence (DNA): TGTGCCAGCTCAATGGGACTTTCGAGCTCCTACGAGCAGTACTTC.

The table lists this clone with a count of one. V is TRBV15 and J is TRBJ1-2, with D unclear. CDR3 size: 13 residues. Germline assignment: CDR1 LNHNV and CDR2 YYDKDF (reference sequence). Trimming left V 0 bases short and J 4 bases short, with 6 bases between. The CDR3 sequence is CATSRDLSYGYTF. In DNA form, the CDR3 reads TGTGCCACCAGCAGAGATTTATCCTATGGCTACACCTTC. The full variable domain, in which reference TRBV15 and TRBJ1-2 provide the parts outside the CDR3, is DAMVIQNPRYQVTQFGKPVTLSCSQTLNHNVMYWYQQKSSQAPKLLFHYYDKDFNNEADTPDNFQSRRPNTSFCFLDIRSPGLGDTAMYLCATSRDLSYGYTFGSGTRLTVV.

This chain uses TRBV11-2 with TRBJ2-7, with D perhaps matching TRBD2 (6 bases). The CDR3 has 15 amino acids. Between the trimmed V and J ends, which lost 1 base and 2 bases, there was a span of 12 bases. Germline V gene data show CDR1 as SGHAT and CDR2 as FQNNGV. The DNA for the CDR3 is TGTGCCAGCAGCTTAGGTGGGGGGTTGACCTACGAGCAGTACTTC. It is translated as CASSLGGGLTYEQYF. The whole variable domain, remainder taken from reference TRBV11-2 and TRBJ2-7, is EAGVAQSPRYKIIEKRQSVAFWCNPISGHATLYWYQQILGQGPKLLIQFQNNGVVDDSQLPKDRFSAERLKGVDSTLKIQPAKLEDSAVYLCASSLGGGLTYEQYFGPGTRLTVT.

On this clone: This CDR3 is also generated by other DNA sequences in the sample. The chain recombines TRBV7-2 with TRBJ1-2; TRBD1 agrees at 8 bases. The CDR3 length is 15 residues. Per the germline V gene, CDR1 is SGHTA and CDR2 is FQGNSA. Trimming removed 0 bases from V and 4 bases from J; junction bases left unmatched: 4. CDR3 coding DNA: TGTGCCAGCAGCTTAGCGGACAGGGATCGCTATGGCTACACCTTC. Its translation is CASSLADRDRYGYTF.

The V call is TRBV11-2, the J call TRBJ2-2; D perhaps matches TRBD1 (6 bases). V was clipped by 2 bases and J by 6 bases, with 13 bases between them. CDR1 and CDR2 from the germline V gene are SGHAT and FQNNGV. The CDR3 consists of 15 residues. The DNA for the CDR3 is TGTGCCAGCAGCTTAACCTTACAGGGATCCGGGGAGCTGTTTTTT. Amino acids: CASSLTLQGSGELFF.

V is TRBV2 and J is TRBJ1-1; D possibly corresponds to TRBD1 (6 bases). CDR1 and CDR2 (germline): SNHLY, FYNNEI. The CDR3 runs to 13 residues. Trimming removed 6 bases from V and 4 bases from J, with 12 bases in between. The CDR3 DNA sequence: TGTGCCAGCAGGGCAGGGGTGAGCACTGAAGCTTTCTTT. Encoded protein: CASRAGVSTEAFF.

V usage is TRBV2 and J usage is TRBJ2-2, with 10 positions matching TRBD2. V lost 5 bases, J lost 7 bases, and 7 bases stayed unmatched. The CDR3 covers 15 residues. Germline values: CDR1 SNHLY, CDR2 FYNNEI. The CDR3 nucleotides read TGTGCCAGCAGTAGCGGGAGGGCCTTTGTCGGGGAGCTGTTTTTT. Protein sequence: CASSSGRAFVGELFF.

The chain recombines TRBV7-9 with TRBJ2-3, with 13 bases matching TRBD2. CDR1 is SEHNR and CDR2 is FQNEAQ in the germline V gene (reference sequence). This CDR3 has 18 amino acids. V was pared by 6 bases and J by 5 bases, with 14 bases of the junction left unmatched. CDR3 residues: CASRNDRLAGGELDTQYF. The CDR3 bases are TGTGCCAGCAGAAACGATCGACTAGCGGGGGGCGAACTAGATACGCAGTATTTT.

This chain links TRBV2 with TRBJ1-2; maybe TRBD1 (5 bases). Between the trimmed V and J ends, which lost 2 bases and 2 bases, there was a span of 9 bases. Germline V gives CDR1 SNHLY, CDR2 FYNNEI. The CDR3 length is 14 residues. The CDR3 DNA sequence: TGTGCCAGCAGTGAAAGGACACGGAACTATGGCTACACCTTC. Amino acids: CASSERTRNYGYTF.

The chain combines TRBV11-2 with TRBJ2-7; a possible D gene is TRBD1 (6 bases). Trimming took 5 bases from V and 1 from J, leaving 18 bases between them. CDR3 length: 16 residues. Germline V gene data show CDR1 as SGHAT and CDR2 as FQNNGV. DNA for the CDR3: TGTGCCAGCAGCCCACTAAACAGGGTCGGTTCCTACGAGCAGTACTTC. Translating gives CASSPLNRVGSYEQYF.

The rearrangement uses TRBV11-1 and TRBJ1-1, with 9 nucleotides matching TRBD1. The CDR3 is made up of 15 amino acids. CDR1 and CDR2 (germline): SGHAT, FQDESV (reference sequence). Trimming cost V 5 bases and J 6 bases; bases outside gene matches: 10. CDR3: CASSDRDRDKSEAFF. DNA of the CDR3: TGTGCCAGCAGCGACCGGGACAGGGATAAGTCTGAAGCTTTCTTT.

The chain combines TRBV6-1 with TRBJ2-7; the match to TRBD2 covers 15 bases. CDR1 and CDR2 from the germline V gene are MNHNS and SASEGT. This CDR3 comprises 15 residues. J gave up 2 bases and V 6 bases, and 2 bases lay outside the gene matches. The CDR3 nucleotides are TGTGCCAGCAGGGGGACTAGCGGGGGGACCTACGAGCAGTACTTC. Its protein product is CASRGTSGGTYEQYF.